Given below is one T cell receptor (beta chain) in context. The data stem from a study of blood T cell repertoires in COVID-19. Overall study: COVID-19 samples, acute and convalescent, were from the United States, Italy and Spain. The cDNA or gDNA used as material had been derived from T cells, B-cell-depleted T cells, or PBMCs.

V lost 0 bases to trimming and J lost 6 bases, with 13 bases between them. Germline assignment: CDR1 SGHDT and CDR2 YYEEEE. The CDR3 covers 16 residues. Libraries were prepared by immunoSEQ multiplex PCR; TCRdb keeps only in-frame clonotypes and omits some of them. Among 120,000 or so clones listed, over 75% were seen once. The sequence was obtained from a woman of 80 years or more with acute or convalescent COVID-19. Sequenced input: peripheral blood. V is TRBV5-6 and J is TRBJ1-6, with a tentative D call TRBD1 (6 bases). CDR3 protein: CASSLGSGDINSPLHF. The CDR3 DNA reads TGTGCCAGCAGCTTGGGGTCCGGGGACATTAATTCACCCCTCCACTTT.